This T cell receptor beta chain was identified during a study of cytotoxic CD8 clonotypes in ibrutinib-treated CLL. Study summary: It was after a median approximately twelve months of treatment, range 6 to 36, that response samples were taken. Study-level results: Public clonotypes were rare and shrank or held steady on treatment. Progressing and sustained-remission patients had different sampling times.

As regards this clone: Its matching antigen is unknown.

Investigators sought sequencing depths of between 1 in 200,000 and 1 in 1 million T cells. Data came from immunoSEQ multiplex PCR; TCRdb stores just in-frame clones and leaves some out. The sample consists of tens of thousands of clones, roughly 57% of them appearing once. The CDR3 is made up of 17 amino acids. CDR1 and CDR2 (germline): SGHDT, YYEEEE. V lost 3 bases to trimming and J lost 5 bases, with 23 bases between them. The source material was PBMCs, sampled after 12 months of ibrutinib treatment. The source is a human donor with chronic lymphocytic leukemia. J is TRBJ1-2 and V is TRBV5-6, with D possibly matching TRBD1 (5 bases). CDR3 protein: CASSWDAGDYGRYGYTF. The CDR3 bases are TGTGCCAGCAGCTGGGACGCTGGGGACTATGGGAGATATGGCTACACCTTC.